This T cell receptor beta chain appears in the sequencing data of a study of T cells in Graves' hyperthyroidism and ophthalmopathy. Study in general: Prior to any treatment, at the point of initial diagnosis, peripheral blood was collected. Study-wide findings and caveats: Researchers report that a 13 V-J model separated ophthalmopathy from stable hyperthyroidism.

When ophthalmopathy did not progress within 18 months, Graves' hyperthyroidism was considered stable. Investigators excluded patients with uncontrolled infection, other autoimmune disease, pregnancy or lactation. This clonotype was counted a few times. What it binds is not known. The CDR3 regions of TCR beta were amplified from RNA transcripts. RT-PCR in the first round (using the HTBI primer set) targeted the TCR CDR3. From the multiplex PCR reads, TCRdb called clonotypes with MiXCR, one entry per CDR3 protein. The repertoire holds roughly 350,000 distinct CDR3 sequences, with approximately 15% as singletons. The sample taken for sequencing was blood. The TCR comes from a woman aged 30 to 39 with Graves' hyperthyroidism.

CDR3 sequence reads: CASSRGEFDAEAFF. Here the CDR3 DNA reads TGCGCCAGCAGCCGAGGTGAGTTCGACGCTGAAGCTTTCTTT. The rearrangement links TRBV4-1 to TRBJ1-1; D is undetermined. The CDR3 totals 14 residues. V lost 4 bases, J lost 6 bases, and 15 bases lay in between. Germline V gives CDR1 MGHRA, CDR2 YSYEKL.